This T cell receptor beta chain was captured by sequencing in a study of T cells in Graves' hyperthyroidism and ophthalmopathy. Researchers amplified the TCR beta CDR3 regions from RNA transcripts. Primed by the HTBI set, a first-round RT-PCR was run on the TCR CDR3. TCRdb re-called the multiplex PCR reads through MiXCR, storing one row per CDR3 protein. Here the sample spans hundreds of thousands of distinct CDR3 sequences, 22% being singletons. This clonotype was seen a handful of times. The CDR3 has 14 residues. V was shortened by 4 bases and J by 6 bases, with 13 bases between the two germline ends. Germline assignment: CDR1 KGHSH and CDR2 LQKENI.

The rearrangement links TRBV18 to TRBJ1-5; D is perhaps TRBD1 (6 bases). The TCR originated in a woman in her 70s with Graves' ophthalmopathy. The material sequenced was blood. CDR3 amino acids: CASSRTQGRQPQHF. As DNA, the CDR3 is TGTGCCAGCTCACGAACTCAGGGGCGTCAGCCCCAGCATTTT.